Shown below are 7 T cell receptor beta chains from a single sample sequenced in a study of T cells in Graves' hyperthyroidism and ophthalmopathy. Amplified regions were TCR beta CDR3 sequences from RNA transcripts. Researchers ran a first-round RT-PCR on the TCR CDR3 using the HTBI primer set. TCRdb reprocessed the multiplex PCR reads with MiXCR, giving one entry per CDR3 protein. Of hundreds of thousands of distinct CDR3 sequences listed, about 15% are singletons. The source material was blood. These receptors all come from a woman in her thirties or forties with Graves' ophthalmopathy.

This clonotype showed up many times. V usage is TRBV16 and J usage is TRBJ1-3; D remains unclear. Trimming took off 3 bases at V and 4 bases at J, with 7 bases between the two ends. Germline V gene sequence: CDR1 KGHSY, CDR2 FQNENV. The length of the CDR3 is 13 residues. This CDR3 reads CASSQVDGNTIYF. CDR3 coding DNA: TGTGCCAGCAGCCAGGTTGACGGAAACACCATATATTTT.

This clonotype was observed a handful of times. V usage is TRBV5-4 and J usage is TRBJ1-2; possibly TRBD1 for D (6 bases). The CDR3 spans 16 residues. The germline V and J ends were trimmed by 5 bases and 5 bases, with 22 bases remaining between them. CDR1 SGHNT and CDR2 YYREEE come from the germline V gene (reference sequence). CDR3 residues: CASSIGPDRPGYGYTF. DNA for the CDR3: TGTGCCAGCAGTATTGGACCGGACAGACCAGGGTATGGCTACACCTTC. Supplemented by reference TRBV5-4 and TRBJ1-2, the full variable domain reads ETGVTQSPTHLIKTRGQQVTLRCSSQSGHNTVSWYQQALGQGPQFIFQYYREEENGRGNFPPRFSGLQFPNYSSELNVNALELDDSALYLCASSIGPDRPGYGYTFGSGTRLTVV.

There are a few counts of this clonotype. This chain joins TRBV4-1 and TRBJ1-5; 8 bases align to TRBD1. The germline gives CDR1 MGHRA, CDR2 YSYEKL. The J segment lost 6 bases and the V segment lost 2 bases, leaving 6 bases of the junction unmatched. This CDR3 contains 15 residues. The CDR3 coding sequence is TGCGCCAGCAGCCAATCGGACAGGGAAGCTCAGCCCCAGCATTTT. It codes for CASSQSDREAQPQHF.

CDR3 sequence reads: CASTKGGRSGYTF. For the CDR3, the DNA is TGTGCCAGCACCAAGGGGGGGCGGTCTGGCTACACCTTC. This chain links TRBV6-1 with TRBJ1-2; possible D gene TRBD1, 6 bases. This CDR3 is built from 13 residues. The germline CDR1 and CDR2 sequences are MNHNS and SASEGT. V dropped 7 bases and J dropped 7 bases, with 16 bases sitting between them.

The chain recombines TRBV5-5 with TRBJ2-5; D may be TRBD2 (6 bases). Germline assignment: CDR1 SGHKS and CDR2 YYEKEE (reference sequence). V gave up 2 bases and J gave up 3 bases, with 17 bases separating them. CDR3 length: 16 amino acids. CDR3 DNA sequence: TGTGCCAGCAGCTTCCGTGGCCGGGACTTCAAAGAGACCCAGTACTTC. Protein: CASSFRGRDFKETQYF.

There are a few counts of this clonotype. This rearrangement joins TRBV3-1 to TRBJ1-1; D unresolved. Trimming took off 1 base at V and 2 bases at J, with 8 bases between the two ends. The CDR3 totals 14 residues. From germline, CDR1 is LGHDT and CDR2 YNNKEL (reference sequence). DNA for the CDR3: TGTGCCAGCAGCCAAGGGTTCAAAAACACTGAAGCTTTCTTT. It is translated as CASSQGFKNTEAFF. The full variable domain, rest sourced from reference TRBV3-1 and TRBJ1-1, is DTAVSQTPKYLVTQMGNDKSIKCEQNLGHDTMYWYKQDSKKFLKIMFSYNNKELIINETVPNRFSPKSPDKAHLNLHINSLELGDSAVYFCASSQGFKNTEAFFGQGTRLTVV.

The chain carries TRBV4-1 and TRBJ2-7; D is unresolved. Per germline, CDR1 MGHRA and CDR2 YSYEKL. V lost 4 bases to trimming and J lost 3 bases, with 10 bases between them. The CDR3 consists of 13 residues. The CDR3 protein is CASSPHPFYEQYF. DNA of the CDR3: TGCGCCAGCAGCCCCCATCCATTCTACGAGCAGTACTTC.